This TCR beta chain was obtained from a study of vaccination effects on CD4 cells after COVID-19 (dated by TCRdb to between 2020 and 2023). Background on the whole study: The ViraFEST assay stimulated PBMC with viral peptide pools and then used TCR sequencing to identify antigen-specific CD4+ T cell clonotypes by expansion. Pre-vaccine samples were collected from two convalescent patients 16 days and one week before the first dose, corresponding to 142 and 148 days after COVID-19 diagnosis. Each participant got two doses of an mRNA SARS-CoV-2 vaccine, either BNT162b2 or mRNA-1273. In the study, cultures from other donors were sequenced using the Oncomine TCR Beta short-read assay on an Illumina iSeq 100. In both COVID-19 convalescent patients and infection-naive vaccine recipients, the study compared SARS-CoV-2 spike-specific CD4+ TCR repertoires from before mRNA vaccination with those from after it. A total of 10 COVID-19 convalescent patients and a handful of SARS-CoV-2-naive healthy vaccine recipients were included in the full study. About 2.1 million PBMC per well were cultured in IMDM with 5% human AB serum, 10 IU/ml IL-2 and gentamicin, plus 10 ug/ml peptides.

Library method: the immunoSEQ multiplex PCR assay. DNA from the cultured and isolated CD4+ T cells underwent TCR beta CDR3 sequencing. In the authors' own workflow: The analysis removed non-productive TCR sequences, trimmed reads to the CDR3 region, and retained only CDR3s that were 7 or more amino acids long. The MANAFEST web app was used to pick out antigen-specific clonotypes by comparing their expansion in peptide wells with that in reference cultures. To count as positive, a clone had to show expansion at FDR<0.05 compared with the reference and with all other wells, an odds ratio above 5, and a frequency above 0.1% in two replicate wells. Cross-reactive clonotypes were defined as significantly expanded in SARS-CoV-2 spike wells and in at least one common cold coronavirus spike condition. CDR3 similarity was assessed by Levenshtein distance using the stringdist R package, and unrooted trees were constructed with ape in R 3.6.1. What TCRdb holds here is the immuneACCESS table cut down to in-frame rearrangements. Part of the clones is not present; checked against another copy, under half of the missing clones reflect an unresolved V gene, and the others are unexplained. Clone size and the V and J calls come from that table; the DNA yielded D and trimming. The sample yields tens of thousands of clones; approximately 72% were counted once. Roughly a quarter of the sample is taken by the ten largest.

CDR1 is given as MNHEY and CDR2 as SVGAGI, both from the germline V gene. V was cut back by 8 bases and J by 4 bases, leaving a gap of 13 bases between them. The CDR3 has 13 amino acids, counting the end cysteine and phenylalanine. Solely the CDR3 DNA is kept, with 39 bases framed from the first base. Broad study findings and their caveats: Clones induced by infection and clones induced by vaccination both contracted markedly at late timepoints after vaccination, which fits with T cell responses waning over time. For convalescent patients, new clones induced by the vaccine made up most of the post-vaccine spike-reactive repertoire, and these new clones were largely distinct from the clones induced by infection. The study was limited by a small number of convalescent patients, and early post-infection timepoints were lacking.

After around eleven days of culture, CD4+ T cells were isolated with the EasySep CD4+ T cell isolation kit. PCR-confirmed SARS-CoV-2 infection had occurred in convalescent patients between March and December 2020, before the Alpha, Beta and Delta variants emerged in the United States. On days 3 and 7, half of the culture medium was replaced with fresh IL-2-containing medium. Unless noted otherwise, every peptide stimulation condition was cultured in triplicate wells. Using Ficoll-Paque Plus gradient centrifugation, PBMC were separated from whole blood and then either used fresh or cryopreserved at -140C. The QIAamp micro DNA kit was used to extract genomic DNA from the cultured CD4+ T cells. As for this clone: The specificity of this receptor is unknown. Base-call qualities are not available, and no considerably larger clone is one nucleotide away.

The source was CD4+ T cells from PBMCs cultured without peptide, collected before COVID-19 vaccination. The chain uses TRBV6-5 and TRBJ2-3; the D gene is perhaps TRBD2, on 5 matching bases. This clonotype originated in a human donor who had a prior SARS-CoV-2 infection. The CDR3 amino acid sequence is: CASSSWESDTQYF. The base sequence is TGTGCCAGCTCTTCTTGGGAGTCAGATACGCAGTATTTT.